The T cell receptor beta chain described here comes from a study of T cell repertoires in ileal Crohn's disease. As for the study in general: Median disease duration was 7.9 years; less than 45% smoked at surgery. General study points: Clonal expansions were more frequent in active smokers than non-smokers at surgery. Compared with CD4 T cells, sorted CD8 cells carried more expanded clones. Endoscopic recurrence occurred in every patient whose clonality exceeded 26.8%.

Concerning this clone itself: Its antigen remains unknown.

The germline V and J ends were trimmed by 4 bases and 0 bases, with 10 bases remaining between them. Germline-derived CDR1 and CDR2 are MNHEY and SMNVEV (reference sequence). This CDR3 is built from 14 residues. Some clones are missing from TCRdb's copy, which holds only in-frame ones; the method was immunoSEQ multiplex PCR. The sample consists of 11,000 to 15,000 clones, around 80% of them appearing once. The receptor comes from an adult with Crohn's disease. This chain joins TRBV27 and TRBJ2-7; no clear D. Sequencing was done on a sample of ileal tissue. The CDR3 DNA reads as TGTGCCAGCAGTTCGATTAGAAACTCCTACGAGCAGTACTTC. It codes for CASSSIRNSYEQYF.